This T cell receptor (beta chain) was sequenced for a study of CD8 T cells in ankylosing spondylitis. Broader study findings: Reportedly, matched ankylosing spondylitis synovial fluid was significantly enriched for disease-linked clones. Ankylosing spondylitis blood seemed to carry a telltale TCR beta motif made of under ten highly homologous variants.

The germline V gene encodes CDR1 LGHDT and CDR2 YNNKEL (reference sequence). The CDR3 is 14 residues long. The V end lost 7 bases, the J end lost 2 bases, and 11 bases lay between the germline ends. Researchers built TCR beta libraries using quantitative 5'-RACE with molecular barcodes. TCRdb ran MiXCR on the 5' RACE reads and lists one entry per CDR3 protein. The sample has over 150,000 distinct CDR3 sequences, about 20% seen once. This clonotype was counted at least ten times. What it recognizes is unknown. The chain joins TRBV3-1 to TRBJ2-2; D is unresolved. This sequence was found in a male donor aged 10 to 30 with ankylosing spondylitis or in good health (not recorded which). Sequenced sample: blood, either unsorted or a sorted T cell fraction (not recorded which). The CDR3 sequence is CASTSQRNTGELFF. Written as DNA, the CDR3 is TGTGCCAGCACCTCCCAGCGTAACACCGGGGAGCTGTTTTTT.